This TCR beta chain was sequenced during a study of blood T cell repertoires in COVID-19 (TCRdb year 2020). Notes on the research overall: The collaborator samples originated in the United States, Italy and Spain and spanned the acute and convalescent phases of COVID-19. The material from the prospective study consisted of cDNA or gDNA derived from T cells, B-cell-depleted T cells, or PBMCs. Deeply sampled blood TCRbeta repertoires from subjects exposed to, actively infected with, or recovered from COVID-19 were included in the dataset. The repertoires were released in a freely available public database meant as a resource for research on the immune response to SARS-CoV-2. Samples were obtained from the ongoing ImmuneRACE study (first 160 participants) and from some 1,300 subjects provided by 6 global collaborators. Sample metadata almost always included a de-identified subject ID, COVID-19 status, age in years and sex. Where available, HLA class I and class II types were obtained from metadata supplied by the sample provider rather than from assay-based typing.

To note about this clone: This clone's antigen is unknown. No base-level quality is on record; no much larger clone is a single base apart.

The immunoSEQ Assay, a bias-controlled multiplex PCR, was used to amplify TCRbeta CDR3 regions from genomic DNA. In the original analysis: Within the assay, amplification of reference gene primers was used to estimate how many nucleated cells each sample contained. To quantify the absolute abundance of each unique TCRbeta CDR3 rearrangement, sequence reads were collapsed and filtered. For each sample, productive Simpson clonality was calculated as the square root of Simpson's diversity index across productive rearrangements. TCRdb stores this immuneACCESS table with in-frame sequences only. Part of the clones is absent; in the studies checked, under half of the shortfall reflects unresolved V genes, and no reason is known for the rest. That table supplies the V and J calls and clone size; D and trimming were determined from the DNA. The sample has around 260,000 clones on record, roughly nine tenths of them singletons. The ten largest clones represent around 2.2% of the sample.

One collaborating source in Seattle enrolled patients during active infection and followed them longitudinally through the course of disease. The collaborating institutions used their own protocols to collect whole blood in K2EDTA tubes. For TCRbeta analysis, collaborators shipped samples as frozen whole blood, isolated PBMCs, or DNA extracted from either of those sample types. Paper-wide results and their limitations: Clinical and demographic metadata were provided uncurated, with the amount varying by source and participant.

This sequence originates from a woman aged 30 to 39 with COVID-19, enrolled during active disease. Sequencing was done on a sample of peripheral blood.

The CDR3 is CASGGFSDTRNEQFF. The nucleotide sequence is TGTGCCAGCGGGGGGTTTTCAGACACCAGGAATGAGCAGTTCTTC. The V and J genes are TRBV6-5 and TRBJ2-1; perhaps TRBD2 is the D gene, with 6 bases matching. Reading the germline V gene gives CDR1 MNHEY and CDR2 SVGAGI. Trimming costs V 8 bases and J 7 bases, and their ends lie 21 bases apart. From the cysteine up to the phenylalanine, the CDR3 has a length of 15 residues. Only the CDR3 DNA stays, 45 bases, in frame from base 1.